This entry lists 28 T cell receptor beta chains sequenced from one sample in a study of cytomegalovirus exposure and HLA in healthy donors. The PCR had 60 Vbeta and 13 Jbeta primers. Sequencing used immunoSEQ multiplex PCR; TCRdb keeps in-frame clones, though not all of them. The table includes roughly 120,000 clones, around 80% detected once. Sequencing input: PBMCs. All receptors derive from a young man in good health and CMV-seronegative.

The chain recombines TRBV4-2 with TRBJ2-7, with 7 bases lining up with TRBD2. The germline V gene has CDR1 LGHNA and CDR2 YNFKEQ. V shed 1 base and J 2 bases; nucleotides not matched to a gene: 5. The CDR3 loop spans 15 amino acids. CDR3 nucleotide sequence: TGTGCCAGCAGCCAAGGGAGCGGGAACCCCTACGAGCAGTACTTC. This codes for CASSQGSGNPYEQYF.

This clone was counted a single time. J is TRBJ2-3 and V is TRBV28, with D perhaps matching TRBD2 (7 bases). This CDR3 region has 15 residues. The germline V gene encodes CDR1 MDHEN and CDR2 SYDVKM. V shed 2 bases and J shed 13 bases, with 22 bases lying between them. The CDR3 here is CASSLAGGAGEGEYF. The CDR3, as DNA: TGTGCCAGCAGTTTAGCCGGGGGCGCGGGGGAGGGGGAGTATTTT.

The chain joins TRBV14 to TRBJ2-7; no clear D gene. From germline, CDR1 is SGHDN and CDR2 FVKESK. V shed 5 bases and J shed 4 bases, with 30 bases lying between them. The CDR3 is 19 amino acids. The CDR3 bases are TGTGCCAGCAGCAGTGGGCTCCCCAGAAGCCACGGTTATGTATACGAGCAGTACTTC. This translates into CASSSGLPRSHGYVYEQYF.

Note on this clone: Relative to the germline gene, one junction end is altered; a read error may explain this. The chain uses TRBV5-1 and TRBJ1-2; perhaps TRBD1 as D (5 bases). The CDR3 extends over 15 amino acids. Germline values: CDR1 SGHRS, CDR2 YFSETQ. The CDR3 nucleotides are TGCGCCAGCAGCTTGGGGGGACTCTCTAACTATGGCTACCCCTTC. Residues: CASSLGGLSNYGYPF.

The CDR3 DNA follows: TGTGCCAGCGGAAGAGCGGGGACGCCCAAGAACACTGAAGCTTTCTTT. Protein sequence: CASGRAGTPKNTEAFF. V and J are TRBV28 and TRBJ1-1; D is perhaps TRBD1 (5 bases). CDR1 MDHEN and CDR2 SYDVKM come from the germline V gene. Trimming shortened V by 8 bases and J by 1 base, and 20 bases separated the two germline ends. The CDR3 is 16 amino acids.

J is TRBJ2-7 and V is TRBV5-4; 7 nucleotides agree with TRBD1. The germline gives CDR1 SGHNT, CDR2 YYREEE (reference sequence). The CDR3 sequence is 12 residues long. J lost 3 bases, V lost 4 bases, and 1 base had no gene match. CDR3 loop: CASSGDSYEQYF. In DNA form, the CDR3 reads TGTGCCAGCAGCGGGGACAGCTACGAGCAGTACTTC.

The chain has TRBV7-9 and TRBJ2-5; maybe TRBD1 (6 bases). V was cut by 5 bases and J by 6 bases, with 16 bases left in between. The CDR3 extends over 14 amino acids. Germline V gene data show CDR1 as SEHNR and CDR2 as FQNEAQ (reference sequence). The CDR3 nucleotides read TGTGCCAGCAGCGACTACAGGGCCGGGCAGACCCAGTACTTC. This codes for CASSDYRAGQTQYF. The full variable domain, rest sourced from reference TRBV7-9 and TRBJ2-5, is DTGVSQNPRHKITKRGQNVTFRCDPISEHNRLYWYRQTLGQGPEFLTYFQNEAQLEKSRLLSDRFSAERPKGSFSTLEIQRTEQGDSAMYLCASSDYRAGQTQYFGPGTRLLVL.

The CDR3, as DNA: TGTGCCAGCAGCCTAGCGGGAGGGCCAACGGAGACCCAGTACTTC. Amino acid sequence: CASSLAGGPTETQYF. This chain connects TRBV7-3 to TRBJ2-5; 12 positions match TRBD2. The junction had 6 bases not matched to a gene; V was cut back by 5 bases and J by 5 bases. The germline gives CDR1 SGHTA, CDR2 FQGTGA. The CDR3 contains 15 residues.

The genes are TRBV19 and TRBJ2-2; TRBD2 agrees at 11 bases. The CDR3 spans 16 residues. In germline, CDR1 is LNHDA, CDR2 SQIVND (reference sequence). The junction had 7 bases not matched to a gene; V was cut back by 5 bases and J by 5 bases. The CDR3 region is CASSPGASGRTGELFF. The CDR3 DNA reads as TGTGCCAGTAGTCCCGGGGCTAGCGGGAGGACCGGGGAGCTGTTTTTT. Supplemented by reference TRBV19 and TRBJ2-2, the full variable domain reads DGGITQSPKYLFRKEGQNVTLSCEQNLNHDAMYWYRQDPGQGLRLIYYSQIVNDFQKGDIAEGYSVSREKKESFPLTVTSAQKNPTAFYLCASSPGASGRTGELFFGEGSRLTVL.

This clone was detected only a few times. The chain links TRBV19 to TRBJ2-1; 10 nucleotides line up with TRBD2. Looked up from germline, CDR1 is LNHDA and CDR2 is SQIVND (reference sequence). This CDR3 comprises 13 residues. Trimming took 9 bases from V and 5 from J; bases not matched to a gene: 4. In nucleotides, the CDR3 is TGTGCCAGCCGGCTAGCGGGGGACAATGAGCAGTTCTTC. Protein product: CASRLAGDNEQFF.

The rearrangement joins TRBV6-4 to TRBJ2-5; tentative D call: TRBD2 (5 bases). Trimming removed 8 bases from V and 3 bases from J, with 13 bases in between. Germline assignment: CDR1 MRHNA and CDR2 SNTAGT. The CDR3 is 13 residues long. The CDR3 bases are TGTGCCAGCGCGAGGGCGGCCGAAGAGACCCAGTACTTC. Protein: CASARAAEETQYF.

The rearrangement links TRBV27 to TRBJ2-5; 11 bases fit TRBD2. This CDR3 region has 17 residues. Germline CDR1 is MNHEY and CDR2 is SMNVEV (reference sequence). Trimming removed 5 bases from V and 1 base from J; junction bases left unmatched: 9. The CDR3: CASSHPGLAGLQETQYF. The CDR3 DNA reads TGTGCCAGCAGTCACCCTGGACTAGCGGGCCTCCAAGAGACCCAGTACTTC.

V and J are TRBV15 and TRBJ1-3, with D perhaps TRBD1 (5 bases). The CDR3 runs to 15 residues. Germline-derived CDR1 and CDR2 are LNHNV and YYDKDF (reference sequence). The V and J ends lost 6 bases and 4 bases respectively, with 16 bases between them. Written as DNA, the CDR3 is TGTGCCACCAGAGAGTCGGGGGGTCCAGGAAACACCATATATTTT. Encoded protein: CATRESGGPGNTIYF.

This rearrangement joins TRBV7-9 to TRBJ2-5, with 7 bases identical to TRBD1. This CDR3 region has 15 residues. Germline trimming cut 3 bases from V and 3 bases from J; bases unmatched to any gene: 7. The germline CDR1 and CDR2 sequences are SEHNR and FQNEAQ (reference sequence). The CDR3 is CASSLDGTDKETQYF. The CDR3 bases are TGTGCCAGCAGCTTGGACGGGACAGACAAAGAGACCCAGTACTTC.

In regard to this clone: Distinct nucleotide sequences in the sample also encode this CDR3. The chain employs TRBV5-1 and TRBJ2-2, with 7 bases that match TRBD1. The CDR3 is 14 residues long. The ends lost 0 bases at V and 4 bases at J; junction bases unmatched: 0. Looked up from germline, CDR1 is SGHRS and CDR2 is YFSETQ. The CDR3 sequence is CASSLAGGTGELFF. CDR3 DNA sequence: TGCGCCAGCAGCTTGGCAGGGGGCACCGGGGAGCTGTTTTTT.

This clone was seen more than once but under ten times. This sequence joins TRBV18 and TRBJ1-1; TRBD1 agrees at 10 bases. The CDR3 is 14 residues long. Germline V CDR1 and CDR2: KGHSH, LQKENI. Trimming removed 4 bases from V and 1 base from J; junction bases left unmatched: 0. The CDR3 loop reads CASSRDRGNTEAFF. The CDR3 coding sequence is TGTGCCAGCTCACGGGACAGGGGGAACACTGAAGCTTTCTTT.

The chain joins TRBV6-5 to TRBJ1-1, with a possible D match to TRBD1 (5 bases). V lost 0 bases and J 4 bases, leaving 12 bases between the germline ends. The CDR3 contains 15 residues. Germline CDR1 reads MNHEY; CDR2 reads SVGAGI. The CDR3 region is CASSYSMGQRTEAFF. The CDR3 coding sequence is TGTGCCAGCAGTTACTCAATGGGGCAGCGCACTGAAGCTTTCTTT.

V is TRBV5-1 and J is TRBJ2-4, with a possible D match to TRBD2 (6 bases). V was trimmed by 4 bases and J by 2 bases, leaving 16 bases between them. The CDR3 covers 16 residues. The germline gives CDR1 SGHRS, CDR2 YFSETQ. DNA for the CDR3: TGCGCCAGCAGCCCCCCAACGGGGGAACCCAAAAACATTCAGTACTTC. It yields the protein CASSPPTGEPKNIQYF.

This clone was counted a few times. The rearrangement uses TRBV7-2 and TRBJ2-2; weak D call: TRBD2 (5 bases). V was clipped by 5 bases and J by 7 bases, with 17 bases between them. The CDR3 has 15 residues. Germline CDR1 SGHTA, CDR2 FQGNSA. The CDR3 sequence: CASSANAGVGGELFF. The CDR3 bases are TGTGCCAGCAGCGCTAACGCGGGCGTCGGCGGGGAGCTGTTTTTT.

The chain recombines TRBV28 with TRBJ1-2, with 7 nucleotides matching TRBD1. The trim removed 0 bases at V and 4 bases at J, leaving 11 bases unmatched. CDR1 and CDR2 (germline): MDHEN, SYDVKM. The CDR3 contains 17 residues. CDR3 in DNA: TGTGCCAGCAGTTTATGGGAGGGGGCGCAAAGTAGCTATGGCTACACCTTC. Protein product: CASSLWEGAQSSYGYTF.

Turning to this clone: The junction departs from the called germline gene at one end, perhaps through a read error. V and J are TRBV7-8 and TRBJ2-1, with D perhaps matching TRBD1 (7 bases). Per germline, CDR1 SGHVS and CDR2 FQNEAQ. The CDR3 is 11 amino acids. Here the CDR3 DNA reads TGTGCCAGCAGCTTGAAGGGCAGGGGGGTCTTC. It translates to CASSLKGRGVF.

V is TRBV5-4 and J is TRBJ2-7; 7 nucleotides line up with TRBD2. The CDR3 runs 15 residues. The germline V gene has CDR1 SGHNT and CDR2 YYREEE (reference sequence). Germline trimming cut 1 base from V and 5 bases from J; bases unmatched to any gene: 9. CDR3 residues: CASSLKPGGWDEQYF. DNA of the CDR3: TGTGCCAGCAGCTTGAAGCCCGGGGGGTGGGACGAGCAGTACTTC. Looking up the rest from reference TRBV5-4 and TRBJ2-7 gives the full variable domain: ETGVTQSPTHLIKTRGQQVTLRCSSQSGHNTVSWYQQALGQGPQFIFQYYREEENGRGNFPPRFSGLQFPNYSSELNVNALELDDSALYLCASSLKPGGWDEQYFGPGTRLTVT.

This chain's CDR3 is CSVGYGSIWQADTQYF. CDR3 nucleotides: TGCAGCGTTGGCTATGGCTCGATTTGGCAGGCAGATACGCAGTATTTT. The chain has TRBV29-1 and TRBJ2-3; no firm D call. With 4 bases removed from V and 4 bases from J, the gap between germline ends came to 21 bases. CDR1 SQVTM and CDR2 ANQGSEA come from the germline V gene. This CDR3 contains 16 residues.

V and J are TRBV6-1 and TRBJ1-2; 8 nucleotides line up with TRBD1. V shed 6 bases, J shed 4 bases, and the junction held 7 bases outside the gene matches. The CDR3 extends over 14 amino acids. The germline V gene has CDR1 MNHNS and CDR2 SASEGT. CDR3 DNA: TGTGCCAGCAGGCCAGGGGGCCCCACCTATGGCTACACCTTC. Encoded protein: CASRPGGPTYGYTF.

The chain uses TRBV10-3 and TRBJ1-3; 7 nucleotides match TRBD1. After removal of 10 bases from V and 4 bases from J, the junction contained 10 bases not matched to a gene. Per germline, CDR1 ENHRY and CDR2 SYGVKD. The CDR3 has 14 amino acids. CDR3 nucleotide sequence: TGTGCCACCACCTCGGGGACAGCCGGAAACACCATATATTTT. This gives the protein CATTSGTAGNTIYF.

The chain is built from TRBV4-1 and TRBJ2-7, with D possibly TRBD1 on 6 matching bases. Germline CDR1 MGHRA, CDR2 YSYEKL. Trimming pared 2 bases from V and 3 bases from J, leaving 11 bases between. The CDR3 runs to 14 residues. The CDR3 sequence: CASSQTQGNYEQYF. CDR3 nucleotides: TGCGCCAGCAGCCAAACACAGGGTAACTACGAGCAGTACTTC.

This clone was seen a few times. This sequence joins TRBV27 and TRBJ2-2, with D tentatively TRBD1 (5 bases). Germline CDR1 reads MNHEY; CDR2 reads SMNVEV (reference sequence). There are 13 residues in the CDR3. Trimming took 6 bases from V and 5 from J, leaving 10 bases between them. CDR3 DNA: TGTGCCAGCAGCACAGGAGAGACCGGGGAGCTGTTTTTT. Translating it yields CASSTGETGELFF.

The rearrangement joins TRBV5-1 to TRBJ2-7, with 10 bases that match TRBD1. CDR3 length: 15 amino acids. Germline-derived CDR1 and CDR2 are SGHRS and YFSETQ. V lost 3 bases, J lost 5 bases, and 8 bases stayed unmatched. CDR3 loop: CASSYSGQGLNEQYF. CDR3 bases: TGCGCCAGCAGCTACTCGGGACAGGGGTTAAACGAGCAGTACTTC.